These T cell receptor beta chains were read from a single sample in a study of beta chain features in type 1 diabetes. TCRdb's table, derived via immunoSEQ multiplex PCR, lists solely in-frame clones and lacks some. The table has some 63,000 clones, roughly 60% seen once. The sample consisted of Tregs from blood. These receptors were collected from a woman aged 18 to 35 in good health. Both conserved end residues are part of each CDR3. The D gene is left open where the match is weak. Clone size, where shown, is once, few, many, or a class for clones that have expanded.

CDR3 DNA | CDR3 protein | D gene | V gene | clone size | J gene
TGTGCCAGCAGCATCGTATTTTCTCCAGGGGGCGGTGGCTACACCTTC | CASSIVFSPGGGGYTF | TRBD1 | TRBV27 | - | TRBJ1-2
TGTGCCAGCAGCCTGTTCTCCGTTCGGAGCACTGAAGCTTTCTTT | CASSLFSVRSTEAFF | - | TRBV7-9 | few | TRBJ1-1
TGTGCCAGTAGTATCCGAGGACAGCCGAACACTGAAGCTTTCTTT | CASSIRGQPNTEAFF | - | TRBV19 | few | TRBJ1-1
TGCGCCAGCAGCCAAGATAAAGGAGGGCAGCCCCAGCATTTT | CASSQDKGGQPQHF | - | TRBV4-3 | - | TRBJ1-5
TGTGCCAGCGCAAACCTAAGACTAGGCTCCTACGAGCAGTACTTC | CASANLRLGSYEQYF | - | TRBV6-5 | - | TRBJ2-7
TGTGCCAGCAGCGGAGCCAGAGGTGGGTCTGAAGCTTTCTTT | CASSGARGGSEAFF | - | TRBV9 | - | TRBJ1-1
TGTGCCAGCAGCCCGGGACAGGGCTCCTACGAGCAGTACTTC | CASSPGQGSYEQYF | TRBD1 | TRBV25-1 | - | TRBJ2-7
TGCGCCAGCCGCGACTCCTACGAGCAGTACTTC | CASRDSYEQYF | - | TRBV5-1 | few | TRBJ2-7
TGTGCCAGCGTAGCGGGGGGATTAAACACCGGGGAGCTGTTTTTT | CASVAGGLNTGELFF | TRBD2 | TRBV6-1 | - | TRBJ2-2
TGTGCCAGTAGTATGAGGCAACTGAGTGCTGAAGCTTTCTTT | CASSMRQLSAEAFF | - | TRBV19 | - | TRBJ1-1
TGTGCCATCAGTTACCTCAGGACAGGGAGTAGCGATTTCCGAGATACGCAGTATTTT | CAISYLRTGSSDFRDTQYF | TRBD1 | TRBV10-3 | - | TRBJ2-3
TGTGCCTGGATTAGTGATGAAGCTTTCTTT | CAWISDEAFF | - | TRBV30 | few | TRBJ1-1
TGCGCTACGGGGACAGGGGCTGGTGGGGCCAACGTCCTGACTTTC | CATGTGAGGANVLTF | TRBD1 | TRBV5-1 | - | TRBJ2-6
TGTGCCAGCAGCTGGGACTACCACGAGCAGTACTTC | CASSWDYHEQYF | TRBD2 | TRBV7-9 | few | TRBJ2-7
TGTGCCAGCGCCCCGCTCGGAGCGGGGGGGCCCAATGAGCAGTTCTTC | CASAPLGAGGPNEQFF | TRBD2 | TRBV18 | - | TRBJ2-1
TGCGCCAGCAGCTCCCAAAATGAAAAACTGTTTTTT | CASSSQNEKLFF | - | TRBV5-1 | - | TRBJ1-4
TGTGCCAGCAGCTTAGAAAGGGGGCGCAACTATGGCTACACCTTC | CASSLERGRNYGYTF | TRBD1 | TRBV7-9 | - | TRBJ1-2